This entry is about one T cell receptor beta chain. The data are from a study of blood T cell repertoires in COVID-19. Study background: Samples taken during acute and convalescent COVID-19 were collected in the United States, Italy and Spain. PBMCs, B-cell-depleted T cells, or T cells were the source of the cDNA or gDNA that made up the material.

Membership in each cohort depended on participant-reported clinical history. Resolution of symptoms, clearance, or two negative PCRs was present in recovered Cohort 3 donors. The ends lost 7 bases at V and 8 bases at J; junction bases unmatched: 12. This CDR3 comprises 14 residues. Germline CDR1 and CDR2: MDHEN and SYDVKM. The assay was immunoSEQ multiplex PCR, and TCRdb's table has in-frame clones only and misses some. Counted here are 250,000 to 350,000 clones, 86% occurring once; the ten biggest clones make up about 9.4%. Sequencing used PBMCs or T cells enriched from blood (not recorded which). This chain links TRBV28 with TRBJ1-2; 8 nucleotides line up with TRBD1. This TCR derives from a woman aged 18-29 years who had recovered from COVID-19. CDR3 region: CASTNSGQGLGYTF. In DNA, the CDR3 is TGTGCCAGCACAAACTCAGGACAGGGCTTGGGCTACACCTTC.